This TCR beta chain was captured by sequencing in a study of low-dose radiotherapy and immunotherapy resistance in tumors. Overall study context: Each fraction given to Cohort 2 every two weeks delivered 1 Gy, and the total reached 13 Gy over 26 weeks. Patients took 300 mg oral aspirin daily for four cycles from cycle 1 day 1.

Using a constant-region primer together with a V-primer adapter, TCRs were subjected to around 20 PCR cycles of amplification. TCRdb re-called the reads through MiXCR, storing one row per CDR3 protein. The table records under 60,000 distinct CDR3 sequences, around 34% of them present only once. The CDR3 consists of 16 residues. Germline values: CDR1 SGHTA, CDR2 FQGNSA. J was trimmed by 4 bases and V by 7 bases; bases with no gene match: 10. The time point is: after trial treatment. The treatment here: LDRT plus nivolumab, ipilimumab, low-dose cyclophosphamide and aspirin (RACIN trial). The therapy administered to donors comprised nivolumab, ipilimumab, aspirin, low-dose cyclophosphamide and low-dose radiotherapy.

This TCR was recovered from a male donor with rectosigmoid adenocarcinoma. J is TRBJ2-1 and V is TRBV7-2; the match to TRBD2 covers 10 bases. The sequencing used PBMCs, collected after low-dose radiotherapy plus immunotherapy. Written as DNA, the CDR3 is TGTGCCAGCAACCCGGCTAGCGGGGGCCGTTACAATGAGCAGTTCTTC. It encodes CASNPASGGRYNEQFF. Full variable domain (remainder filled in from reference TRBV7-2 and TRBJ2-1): GAGVSQSPSNKVTEKGKDVELRCDPISGHTALYWYRQSLGQGLEFLIYFQGNSAPDKSGLPSDRFSAERTGGSVSTLTIQRTQQEDSAVYLCASNPASGGRYNEQFFGPGTRLTVL.